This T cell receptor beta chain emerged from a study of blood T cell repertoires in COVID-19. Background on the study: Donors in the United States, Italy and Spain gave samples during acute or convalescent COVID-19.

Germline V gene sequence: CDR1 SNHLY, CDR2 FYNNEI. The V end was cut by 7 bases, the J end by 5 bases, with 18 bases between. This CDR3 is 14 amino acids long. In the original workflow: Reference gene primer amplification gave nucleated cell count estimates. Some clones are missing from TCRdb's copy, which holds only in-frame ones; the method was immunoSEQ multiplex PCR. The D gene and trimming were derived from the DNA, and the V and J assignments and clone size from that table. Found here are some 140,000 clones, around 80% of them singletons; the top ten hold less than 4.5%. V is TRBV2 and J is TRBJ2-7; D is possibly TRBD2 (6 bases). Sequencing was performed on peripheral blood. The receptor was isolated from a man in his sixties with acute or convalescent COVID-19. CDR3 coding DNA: TGTGCCAGCATTGTGGAACTCCGGGGGAACGAGCAGTACTTC. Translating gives CASIVELRGNEQYF.